The text below deals with one T cell receptor beta chain. Antigen specificity is unknown. Isolated RNA was reverse transcribed into cDNA used as the sequencing template. The method was immunoSEQ multiplex PCR; TCRdb's version includes in-frame clones alone and lacks a portion of them. The repertoire has some 190,000 clones, around 51% of them found once; the top ten carry 10%. The sample is drawn from a study of CD8+ T cells in alopecia areata. Whole-study results and caveats: Resident alphabeta T-cell populations of normal skin are likewise subject to sequencing in scalp samples. In lesional scalp, particularly from alopecia totalis/universalis, clonality was higher than in normal scalp.

From germline, CDR1 is SGHAT and CDR2 FQNNGV. The length of the CDR3 is 15 residues. V was clipped by 5 bases and J by 8 bases, with 16 bases between them. The sample's treatment: oral pan-JAK inhibitor, 5-10 mg twice daily. This specimen was CD8+ T cells sorted from blood, taken at approximately week 51, from a patient treated with tofacitinib. This chain uses TRBV11-2 with TRBJ1-6; D is perhaps TRBD1 (5 bases). The TCR was taken from a human donor with alopecia areata. The CDR3: CASSLRGRPDSPLHF. The CDR3 region has the DNA TGTGCCAGCAGCCTACGGGGACGGCCCGATTCACCCCTCCACTTT.